This T cell receptor (beta chain) was sequenced during a study of blood T cells in healthy people across ages. This clonotype was found a few times. A much larger clone lies one base from this, so it may be a read error. A second PCR of 7 to 11 cycles used a sample-barcoded 5' primer and a J-beta primer mix. MiXCR, applied by TCRdb to the 5' RACE reads, yields one record per CDR3 protein. The table records about 780,000 distinct CDR3 sequences, around half of them present only once. The source material was blood. This receptor was taken from a man older than 75 in good health.

The DNA for the CDR3 is TGTGCCAGCCTCCCTAGCGAACACAATGAGCAGTACTTC. Translation: CASLPSEHNEQYF. The V call is TRBV12-3 or TRBV12-4, the J call TRBJ2-5; D might be TRBD2 (6 bases). Trimming took off 8 bases at V and 11 bases at J, with 21 bases between the two ends. CDR3 length equals 13 residues.